This is a list of T cell receptor beta chains from one sample in a study of OX40 agonist ivuxolimab in advanced cancers. Using immunoSEQ multiplex PCR, the repertoire was profiled, and TCRdb retains in-frame clones only, with some absent. Among roughly 48,000 clones listed, 70% to 90% were seen once. The material was CD4+ or CD8+ T cells sorted from blood, obtained in a trial of the OX40 agonist ivuxolimab. These receptors originate from an adult with an advanced solid tumor such as melanoma, head and neck, liver or kidney cancer. Both conserved end residues are part of each CDR3. D genes are given only for firm matches. Clone size is shown for a subset of rows, as once, few, many or a class of expanded clone.

size	D	V	J	DNA	CDR3
.	TRBD2	TRBV5-4	TRBJ2-4	TGTGCCAGCAGCACGCTAGCGGGACCGAGTAACATTCAGTACTTC	CASSTLAGPSNIQYF
.	.	TRBV9	TRBJ2-2	TGTGCCAGCAGCGTAGGTCTACCGAACACCGGGGAGCTGTTTTTT	CASSVGLPNTGELFF
.	.	TRBV28	TRBJ1-5	TGTGCCAGCATGGGGACGAACGGGCAGCCCCAGCATTTT	CASMGTNGQPQHF
.	TRBD1	TRBV6-1	TRBJ2-3	TGTGCCAGCAGTTGGGACAGGGTGGCAGATACGCAGTATTTT	CASSWDRVADTQYF
once	TRBD1	TRBV5-1	TRBJ2-5	TGCGCCAGCAGCATGGGACAGGGGCCCCAGTACTTC	CASSMGQGPQYF
.	.	TRBV16	TRBJ2-3	TGTGCCAGCAGCCAATCGTCAGGGGAAAAAGCCACAGATACGCAGTATTTT	CASSQSSGEKATDTQYF
.	TRBD1	TRBV19	TRBJ2-3	TGTGCCAGTACCTCTCCGGGACAGGGGGCCAAAGATACGCAGTATTTT	CASTSPGQGAKDTQYF
.	.	TRBV4-2	TRBJ2-2	TGTGCCAGCAGCCAAGGCCGGAACACCGGGGAGCTGTTTTTT	CASSQGRNTGELFF
once	.	TRBV28	TRBJ1-1	TGTGCCAGCAGTTTGGCAGGGCGAACTGAAGCTTTCTTT	CASSLAGRTEAFF
once	.	TRBV11-2	TRBJ2-2	TGTGCCAGCAGCTTAGGGCATGGACCGAACACCGGGGAGCTGTTTTTT	CASSLGHGPNTGELFF
once	TRBD2	TRBV9	TRBJ2-7	TGTGCCAGCAGCGTAGGAGCGGGAGGCCATGGCGAGCAGTACTTC	CASSVGAGGHGEQYF
.	TRBD1	TRBV4-2	TRBJ1-2	TGTGCCAGCAGCCCTAGTCTGAGCCGGGACAGCTATGGCTACACCTTC	CASSPSLSRDSYGYTF
.	.	TRBV11-2	TRBJ2-2	TGTGCCAGCAGCTTAGTCTCCGCGGGGGAGCTGTTTTTT	CASSLVSAGELFF
.	TRBD1	TRBV2	TRBJ1-1	TGTGCCAGCAGCTCAGTGAACAGGGGCGTGAACACTGAAGCTTTCTTT	CASSSVNRGVNTEAFF
.	.	TRBV27	TRBJ2-7	TGTGCCAGCAGTTCCTCGGGGATCTACCACTACGAGCAGTACTTC	CASSSSGIYHYEQYF
.	.	TRBV18	TRBJ2-1	TGTGCCAGCTCACCACAGGCGTACAATGAGCAGTTCTTC	CASSPQAYNEQFF
.	.	TRBV5-8	TRBJ1-5	TGTGCCAGCAGCCCGGGTCTAAACAATCAGCCCCAGCATTTT	CASSPGLNNQPQHF
.	TRBD1	TRBV6-5	TRBJ1-4	TGTGCCAGCAGTAGCGGGACAGCTAATGAAAAACTGTTTTTT	CASSSGTANEKLFF
.	.	TRBV10-2	TRBJ2-3	TGCGCCAGCAGGGGAGGCCTAAGCACAGATACGCAGTATTTT	CASRGGLSTDTQYF
.	TRBD2	TRBV7-8	TRBJ2-1	TGTGCCAGCAGCTTGACTAGCGGGAGGTACAATGAGCAGTTCTTC	CASSLTSGRYNEQFF
.	TRBD1	TRBV2	TRBJ2-2	TGTGCCAGCCGACGGGACAGATACACCGGGGAGCTGTTTTTT	CASRRDRYTGELFF
.	TRBD2	TRBV9	TRBJ2-7	TGTGCCAGCAGCGTTAAAGCGGGAGGGCCGGGAGAGCAGTACTTC	CASSVKAGGPGEQYF
.	.	TRBV2	TRBJ2-5	TGTGCCAGCAGCCGAGAAGAGACCCAGTACTTC	CASSREETQYF
.	TRBD2	TRBV6-5	TRBJ2-1	TGTGCCAGCACTAGCGGGAGCTACAATGAGCAGTTCTTC	CASTSGSYNEQFF
few	.	TRBV2	TRBJ1-5	TGTGCCAGCAACCAAGGTATTCCTGGGCCCCAGCATTTT	CASNQGIPGPQHF
.	.	TRBV20-1	TRBJ1-2	TGCAGTGCTAGGCTTTGGGATGGCTACACCTTC	CSARLWDGYTF
.	TRBD1	TRBV28	TRBJ2-1	TGTGCCAGCAAAAAACAGGGGGGCAATGAGCAGTTCTTC	CASKKQGGNEQFF
.	TRBD2	TRBV4-2	TRBJ2-1	TGTGCCAGCAGCCAATCATCGACTAGCGGGACCGGGAATGAGCAGTTCTTC	CASSQSSTSGTGNEQFF
once	TRBD1	TRBV7-9	TRBJ1-1	TGTGCCAGCAGCTTAGGGTCAGGGGGACCCACTGAAGCTTTCTTT	CASSLGSGGPTEAFF
.	TRBD1	TRBV18	TRBJ1-4	TGTGCCAGCTCACCCTCGGGACAGGGGGGTGAAAAACTGTTTTTT	CASSPSGQGGEKLFF
.	.	TRBV29-1	TRBJ2-7	TGCAGCGGGGGATCCGGTACCTACGAGCAGTACTTC	CSGGSGTYEQYF
.	TRBD1	TRBV27	TRBJ2-1	TGTGCCAGCACGAACAGGGGGCGGAATGAGCAGTTCTTC	CASTNRGRNEQFF
.	TRBD1	TRBV27	TRBJ1-1	TGTGCCAGCATTCCTTGGACAGGGGGCACTGAAGCTTTCTTT	CASIPWTGGTEAFF
.	TRBD1	TRBV4-1	TRBJ2-6	TGCGCCAGCAGCCCACAGGGGGCTGGGGCCAACGTCCTGACTTTC	CASSPQGAGANVLTF
.	TRBD2	TRBV29-1	TRBJ2-7	TGCAGCGGGACTAGCGGGAGTCGCGAGCAGTACTTC	CSGTSGSREQYF
.	TRBD2	TRBV28	TRBJ2-5	TGTGCCAGCAGACCCGGGCGGGAGGGTTGGAAGACCCAGTACTTC	CASRPGREGWKTQYF
.	.	TRBV9	TRBJ2-3	TGTGCCAGCAGCGTATCTTACGGGAGTAAAGTGGATACGCAGTATTTT	CASSVSYGSKVDTQYF
.	.	TRBV6-4	TRBJ2-5	TGTGCCAGCAACTCAGACGGAGTTAGGTACTTC	CASNSDGVRYF
few	.	TRBV28	TRBJ1-1	TGTGCCAGCAACCTTGGACAAGAAGCTTTCTTT	CASNLGQEAFF
.	.	TRBV7-2	TRBJ2-2	TGTGCCAGCAGCTTAGGTTTAGGGGGGACTATCCTCACCGGGGAGCTGTTTTTT	CASSLGLGGTILTGELFF